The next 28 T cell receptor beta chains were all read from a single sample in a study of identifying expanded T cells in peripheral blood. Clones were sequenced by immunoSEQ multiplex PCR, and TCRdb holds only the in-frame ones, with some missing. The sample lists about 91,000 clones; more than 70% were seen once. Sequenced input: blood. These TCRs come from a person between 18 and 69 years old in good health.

The CDR3: CASSTKPYQPQHF. CDR3 DNA: TGTGCCAGCAGCACGAAGCCCTATCAGCCCCAGCATTTT. The chain uses TRBV5-4 and TRBJ1-5, with D uncertain. Trimming stripped 4 bases from V and 5 bases from J, with 10 bases between. The CDR3 extends over 13 amino acids. Germline V CDR1 and CDR2: SGHNT, YYREEE (reference sequence).

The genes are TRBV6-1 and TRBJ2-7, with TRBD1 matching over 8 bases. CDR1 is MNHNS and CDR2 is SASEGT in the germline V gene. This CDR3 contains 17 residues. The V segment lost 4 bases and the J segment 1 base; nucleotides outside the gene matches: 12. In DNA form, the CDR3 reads TGTGCCAGCAGTGGGCGAATCCGGGACAGGACTTCCTACGAGCAGTACTTC. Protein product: CASSGRIRDRTSYEQYF.

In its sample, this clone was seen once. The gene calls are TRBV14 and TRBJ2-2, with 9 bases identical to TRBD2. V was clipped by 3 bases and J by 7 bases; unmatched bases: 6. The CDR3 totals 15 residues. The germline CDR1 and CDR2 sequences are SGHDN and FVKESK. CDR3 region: CASSHASGILGELFF. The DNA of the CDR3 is TGTGCCAGCAGCCATGCTAGCGGGATTCTCGGGGAGCTGTTTTTT.

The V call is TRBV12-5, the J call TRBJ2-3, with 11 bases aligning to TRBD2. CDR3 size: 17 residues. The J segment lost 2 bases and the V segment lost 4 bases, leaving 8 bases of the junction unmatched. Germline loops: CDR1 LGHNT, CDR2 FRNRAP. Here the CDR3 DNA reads TGTGCTAGTGGTTCCGCAACTAGCGGGGGACTCACAGATACGCAGTATTTT. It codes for CASGSATSGGLTDTQYF.

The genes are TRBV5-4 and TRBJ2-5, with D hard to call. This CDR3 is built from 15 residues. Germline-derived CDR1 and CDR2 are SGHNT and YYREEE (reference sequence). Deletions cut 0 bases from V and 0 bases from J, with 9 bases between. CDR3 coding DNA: TGTGCCAGCAGCTTGGGACCCCCCCACCAAGAGACCCAGTACTTC. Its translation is CASSLGPPHQETQYF. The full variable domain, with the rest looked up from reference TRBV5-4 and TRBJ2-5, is ETGVTQSPTHLIKTRGQQVTLRCSSQSGHNTVSWYQQALGQGPQFIFQYYREEENGRGNFPPRFSGLQFPNYSSELNVNALELDDSALYLCASSLGPPHQETQYFGPGTRLLVL.

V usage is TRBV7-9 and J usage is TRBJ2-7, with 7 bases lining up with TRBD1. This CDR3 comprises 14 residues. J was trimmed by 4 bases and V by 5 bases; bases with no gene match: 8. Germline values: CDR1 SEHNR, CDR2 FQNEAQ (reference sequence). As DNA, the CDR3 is TGTGCCAGCAGCGCCGGGACAGAACTATACGAGCAGTACTTC. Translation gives CASSAGTELYEQYF.

The CDR3 coding sequence is TGTGCCAGCAGTTCCATTAGGACGGATAACACTGAAGCTTTCTTT. Its protein is CASSSIRTDNTEAFF. The rearrangement uses TRBV6-6 and TRBJ1-1, with unresolved D. Trimming left V 4 bases short and J 2 bases short, with 14 bases between. Germline loops: CDR1 MNHNY, CDR2 SVGAGI (reference sequence). The CDR3 totals 15 residues.

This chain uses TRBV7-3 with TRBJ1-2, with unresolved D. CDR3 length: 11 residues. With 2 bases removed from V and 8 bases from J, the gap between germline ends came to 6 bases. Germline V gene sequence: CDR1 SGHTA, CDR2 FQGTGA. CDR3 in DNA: TGTGCCAGCAGCTTATGGGGAGGCTACACCTTC. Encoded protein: CASSLWGGYTF.

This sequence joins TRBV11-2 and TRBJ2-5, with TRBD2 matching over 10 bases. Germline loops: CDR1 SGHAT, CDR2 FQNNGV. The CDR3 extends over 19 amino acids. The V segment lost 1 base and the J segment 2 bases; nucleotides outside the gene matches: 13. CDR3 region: CASSLGSGRALISQETQYF. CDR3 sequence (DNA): TGTGCCAGCAGCTTAGGGAGCGGGAGGGCCCTCATAAGTCAAGAGACCCAGTACTTC.

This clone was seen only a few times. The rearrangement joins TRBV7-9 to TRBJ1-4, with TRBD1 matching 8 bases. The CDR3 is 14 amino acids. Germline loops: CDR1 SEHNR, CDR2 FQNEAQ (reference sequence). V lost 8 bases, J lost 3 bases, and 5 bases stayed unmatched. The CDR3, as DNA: TGTGCCAGCGCTAGACAGGGGTCTAATGAAAAACTGTTTTTT. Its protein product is CASARQGSNEKLFF.

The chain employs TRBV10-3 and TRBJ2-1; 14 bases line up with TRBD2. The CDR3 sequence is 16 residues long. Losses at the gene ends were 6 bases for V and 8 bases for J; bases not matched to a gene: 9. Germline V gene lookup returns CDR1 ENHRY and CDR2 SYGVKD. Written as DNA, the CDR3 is TGTGCCATCAGCGCCGGGACTAGCGGGAGAGGTGATGAGCAGTTCTTC. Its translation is CAISAGTSGRGDEQFF.

In DNA form, the CDR3 reads TGTGCCAGCAGCTTGGGTGTCAGCGACTCCCAGCCCCAGCATTTT. Its protein product is CASSLGVSDSQPQHF. The V call is TRBV5-5, the J call TRBJ1-5, with unresolved D. The CDR3 has 15 residues. Germline-derived CDR1 and CDR2 are SGHKS and YYEKEE (reference sequence). Trimming removed 0 bases from V and 7 bases from J, with 14 bases in between.

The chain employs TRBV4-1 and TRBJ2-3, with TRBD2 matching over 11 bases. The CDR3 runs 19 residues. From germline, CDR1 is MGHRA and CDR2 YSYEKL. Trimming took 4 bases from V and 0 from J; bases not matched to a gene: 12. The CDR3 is CASSPGILAGGPSTDTQYF. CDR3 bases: TGCGCCAGCAGCCCAGGGATATTAGCGGGGGGGCCCAGCACAGATACGCAGTATTTT.

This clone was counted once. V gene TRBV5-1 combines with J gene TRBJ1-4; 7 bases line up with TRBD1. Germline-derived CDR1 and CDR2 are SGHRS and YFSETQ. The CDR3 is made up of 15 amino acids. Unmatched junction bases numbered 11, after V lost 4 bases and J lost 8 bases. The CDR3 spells CASSIKSGGNEKLFF. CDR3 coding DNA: TGCGCCAGCAGCATCAAATCAGGGGGAAACGAAAAACTGTTTTTT.

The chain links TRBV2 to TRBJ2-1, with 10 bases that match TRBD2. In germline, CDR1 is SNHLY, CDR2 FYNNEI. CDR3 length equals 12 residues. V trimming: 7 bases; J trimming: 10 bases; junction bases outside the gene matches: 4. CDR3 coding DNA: TGTGCCAGCACCAAACTAGCGGGAGAGCAGTTCTTC. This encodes CASTKLAGEQFF.

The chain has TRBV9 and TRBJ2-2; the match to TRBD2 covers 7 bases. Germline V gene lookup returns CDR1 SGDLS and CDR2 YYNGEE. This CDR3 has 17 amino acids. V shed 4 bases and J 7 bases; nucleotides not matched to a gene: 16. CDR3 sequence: CASSSTPLGGYSGELFF. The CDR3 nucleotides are TGTGCCAGCAGCTCCACCCCGCTGGGGGGGTACAGCGGGGAGCTGTTTTTT.

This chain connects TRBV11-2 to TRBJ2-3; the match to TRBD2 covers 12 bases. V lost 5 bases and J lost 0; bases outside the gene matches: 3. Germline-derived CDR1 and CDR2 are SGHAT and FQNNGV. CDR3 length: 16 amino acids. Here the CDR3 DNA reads TGTGCCAGCAGCGTTGGACTAGCGGGAAGCACAGATACGCAGTATTTT. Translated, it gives CASSVGLAGSTDTQYF. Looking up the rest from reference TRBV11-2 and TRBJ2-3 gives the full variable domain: EAGVAQSPRYKIIEKRQSVAFWCNPISGHATLYWYQQILGQGPKLLIQFQNNGVVDDSQLPKDRFSAERLKGVDSTLKIQPAKLEDSAVYLCASSVGLAGSTDTQYFGPGTRLTVL.

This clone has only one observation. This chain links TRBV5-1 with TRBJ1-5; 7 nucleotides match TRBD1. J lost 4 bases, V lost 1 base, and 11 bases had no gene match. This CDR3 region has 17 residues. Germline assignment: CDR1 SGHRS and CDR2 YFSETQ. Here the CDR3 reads CASSLSPGTDGNQPQHF. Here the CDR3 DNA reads TGCGCCAGCAGCTTGTCCCCTGGGACAGATGGTAATCAGCCCCAGCATTTT.

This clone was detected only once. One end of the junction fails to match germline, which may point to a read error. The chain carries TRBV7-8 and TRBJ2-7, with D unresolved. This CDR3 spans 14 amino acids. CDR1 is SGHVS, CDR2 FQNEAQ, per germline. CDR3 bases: TGTGCCAGCAACTTAGGGTCCTACTCCTACGAGCAGTACTTC. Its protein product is CASNLGSYSYEQYF.

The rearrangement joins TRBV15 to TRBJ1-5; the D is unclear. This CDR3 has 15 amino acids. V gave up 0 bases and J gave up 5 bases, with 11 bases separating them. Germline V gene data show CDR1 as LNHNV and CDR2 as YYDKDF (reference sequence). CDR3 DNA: TGTGCCACCAGCAGAGATTATTCGGGTCATCAGCCCCAGCATTTT. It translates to CATSRDYSGHQPQHF.

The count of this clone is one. The CDR3 sequence is CASSLRPGLAGGQETQYF. For the CDR3, the DNA is TGTGCCAGCAGCTTGAGACCGGGACTAGCGGGGGGACAAGAGACCCAGTACTTC. The chain joins TRBV7-6 to TRBJ2-5; 15 bases match TRBD2. The V gene's germline CDR1 is SGHVS and CDR2 FNYEAQ. CDR3 length: 18 amino acids. V shed 3 bases, J shed 2 bases, and the junction held 7 bases outside the gene matches. The full variable domain, its missing parts supplied by reference TRBV7-6 and TRBJ2-5, is GAGVSQSPRYKVTKRGQDVALRCDPISGHVSLYWYRQALGQGPEFLTYFNYEAQQDKSGLPNDRFSAERPEGSISTLTIQRTEQRDSAMYRCASSLRPGLAGGQETQYFGPGTRLLVL.

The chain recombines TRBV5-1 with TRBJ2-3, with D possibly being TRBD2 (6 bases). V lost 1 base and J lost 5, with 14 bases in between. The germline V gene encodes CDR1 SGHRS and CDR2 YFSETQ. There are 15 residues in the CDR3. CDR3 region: CASSLTGTSGDTQYF. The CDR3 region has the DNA TGCGCCAGCAGCTTGACCGGGACTTCAGGAGATACGCAGTATTTT.

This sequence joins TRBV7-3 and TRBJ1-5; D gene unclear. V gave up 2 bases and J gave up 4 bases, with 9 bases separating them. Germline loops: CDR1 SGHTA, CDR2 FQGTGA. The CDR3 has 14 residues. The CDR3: CASSLPDLNQPQHF. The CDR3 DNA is TGTGCCAGCAGCTTACCGGACCTGAATCAGCCCCAGCATTTT.

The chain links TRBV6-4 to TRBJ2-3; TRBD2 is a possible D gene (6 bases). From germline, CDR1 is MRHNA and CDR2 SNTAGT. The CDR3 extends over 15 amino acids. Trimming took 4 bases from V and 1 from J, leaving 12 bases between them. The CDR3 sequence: CASSAGPGGTDTQYF. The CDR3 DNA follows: TGTGCCAGCAGTGCCGGACCGGGGGGCACAGATACGCAGTATTTT.

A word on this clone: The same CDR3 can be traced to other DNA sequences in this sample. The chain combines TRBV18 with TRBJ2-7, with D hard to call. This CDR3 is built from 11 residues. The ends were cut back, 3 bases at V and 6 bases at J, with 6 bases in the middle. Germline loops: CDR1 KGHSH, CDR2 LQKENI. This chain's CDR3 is CASSPGGEQYF. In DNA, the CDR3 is TGTGCCAGCTCACCGGGCGGCGAGCAGTACTTC.

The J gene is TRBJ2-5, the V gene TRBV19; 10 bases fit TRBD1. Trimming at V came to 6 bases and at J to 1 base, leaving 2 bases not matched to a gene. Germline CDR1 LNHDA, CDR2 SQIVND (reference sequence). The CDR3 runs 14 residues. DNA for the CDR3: TGTGCCAGTAGGGGACAGGGGCTCCAAGAGACCCAGTACTTC. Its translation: CASRGQGLQETQYF.

The CDR3 loop is CASSPRGDQPQHF. CDR3 nucleotides: TGTGCCAGCTCACCACGGGGTGACCAGCCCCAGCATTTT. The chain links TRBV18 to TRBJ1-5; D gene unclear. The V gene's germline CDR1 is KGHSH and CDR2 LQKENI. V gave up 1 base and J gave up 7 bases, with 8 bases separating them. The CDR3 extends over 13 amino acids. The full variable domain, completed using reference TRBV18 and TRBJ1-5, is NAGVMQNPRHLVRRRGQEARLRCSPMKGHSHVYWYRQLPEEGLKFMVYLQKENIIDESGMPKERFSAEFPKEGPSILRIQQVVRGDSAAYFCASSPRGDQPQHFGDGTRLSIL.

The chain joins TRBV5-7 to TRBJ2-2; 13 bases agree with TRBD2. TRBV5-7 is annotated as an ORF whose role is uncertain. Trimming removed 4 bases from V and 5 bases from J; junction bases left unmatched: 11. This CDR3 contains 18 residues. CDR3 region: CASSPPGLAGVKTGELFF. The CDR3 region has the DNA TGTGCCAGCAGCCCCCCTGGACTAGCGGGAGTAAAAACCGGGGAGCTGTTTTTT.